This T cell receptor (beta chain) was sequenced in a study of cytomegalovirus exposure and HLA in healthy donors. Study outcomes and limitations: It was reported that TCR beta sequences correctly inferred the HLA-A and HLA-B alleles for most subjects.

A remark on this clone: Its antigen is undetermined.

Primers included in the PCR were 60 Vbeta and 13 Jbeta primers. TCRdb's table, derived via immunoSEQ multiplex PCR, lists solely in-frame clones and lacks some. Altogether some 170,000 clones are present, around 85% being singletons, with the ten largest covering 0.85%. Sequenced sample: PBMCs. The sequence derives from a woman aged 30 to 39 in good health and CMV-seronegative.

The CDR3 region is CASSLGTANEKLFF. The CDR3 nucleotides read TGTGCCAGCAGCTTAGGGACAGCTAATGAAAAACTGTTTTTT. V and J are TRBV7-6 and TRBJ1-4; the D gene is possibly TRBD1 (6 bases). The CDR3 totals 14 residues. Germline V CDR1 and CDR2: SGHVS, FNYEAQ. Trimming pared 1 base from V and 3 bases from J, leaving 6 bases between.